The present T cell receptor (beta chain) was sequenced within a study of T cell responses to AZD1222 COVID-19 vaccine. Study-wide results and caveats: There were mostly white British donors and more females than males, and clonal diversity was possibly underestimated.

In regard to this clone: Its target is not known.

Libraries were prepared by immunoSEQ multiplex PCR; TCRdb keeps only in-frame clonotypes and omits some of them. The table lists about 150,000 clones, around nine tenths of them singletons, with around 1% in the top ten. This CDR3 has 14 residues. Losses at the gene ends were 6 bases for V and 12 bases for J; bases not matched to a gene: 11. Germline CDR1 MNHEY, CDR2 SMNVEV (reference sequence). The source material was peripheral blood, sampled 28 days after the second AZD1222 dose. The TCR comes from an adult who received the AZD1222 COVID-19 vaccine. The rearrangement uses TRBV27 and TRBJ2-1; the match to TRBD1 covers 10 bases. CDR3 sequence (DNA): TGTGCCAGCAGCGGACAGGGGGTTAGTAGTCGGCAGTTCTTC. Translated, it gives CASSGQGVSSRQFF.